Listed below are T cell receptor beta chains from one sample, sequenced in a study of control samples from healthy donors and cancer patients. Sequenced by immunoSEQ multiplex PCR; TCRdb stores in-frame clones only, minus some. The repertoire holds tens of thousands of clones, with over 75% as singletons. The sample comprised blood. The receptor set was obtained from a woman in her 50s in good health. The CDR3 runs from the conserved cysteine through the conserved F or W. The D gene is left open where the match is weak. A row's size may be missing; if present it is once, few, many or a size class.

V	size	J	length	D	DNA	CDR3
TRBV7-6	NA	TRBJ2-6	18	NA	TGTGCCAGCAGCTTAGCGGCCAGGGGACCCTCTGGGGCCAACGTCCTGACTTTC	CASSLAARGPSGANVLTF
TRBV5-5	NA	TRBJ2-7	15	NA	TGTGCCAGCAGCTTGGGTCCCGACAGGTTATACGAGCAGTACTTC	CASSLGPDRLYEQYF
TRBV2	NA	TRBJ1-1	13	TRBD1	TGTGCCAGCAAGCAGGGGGCGCAGACTGAAGCTTTCTTT	CASKQGAQTEAFF
TRBV5-1	once	TRBJ1-4	14	NA	TGCGCCAGCAGCCCGGACAACATCCCTGAAAAACTGTTTTTT	CASSPDNIPEKLFF
TRBV24-1	few	TRBJ1-1	12	TRBD1	TGTGCCACCAGTGACCGGACAGGGGAAGCTTTCTTT	CATSDRTGEAFF
TRBV19	once	TRBJ1-4	16	NA	TGTGCCAGTAGTACCCAAGCAAGGGTTGTCGGCGAAAAACTGTTTTTT	CASSTQARVVGEKLFF
TRBV3-1/TRBV3-2	NA	TRBJ2-3	16	TRBD2	TGTGCCAGCAGCCAAGACCCAGCGGGGTTCGTGGATACGCAGTATTTT	CASSQDPAGFVDTQYF
TRBV14	NA	TRBJ1-3	15	NA	TGTGCCAGCAGTCCAGGGGTCAGTTCTGGAAACACCATATATTTT	CASSPGVSSGNTIYF
TRBV5-6	NA	TRBJ1-5	14	NA	TGTGCCAGCAGCTTGGGGGGGGTCAATCAGCCCCAGCATTTT	CASSLGGVNQPQHF
TRBV6-5	once	TRBJ1-2	13	NA	TGTGCCAGCAGAACGGGGGAACACTATGGCTACACCTTC	CASRTGEHYGYTF
TRBV5-1	NA	TRBJ2-3	13	NA	TGCGCCAGCAGCTTGGCTGGCACAGATACGCAGTATTTT	CASSLAGTDTQYF
TRBV20-1	NA	TRBJ1-2	11	NA	TGCAGTTATAAGGGAGGCTATGGCTACACCTTC	CSYKGGYGYTF
TRBV19	NA	TRBJ1-1	14	NA	TGTGCCAGTAGTATAGCGGCACACAGCACTGAAGCTTTCTTT	CASSIAAHSTEAFF
TRBV28	NA	TRBJ1-4	16	TRBD1	TGTGCCAGCAGTTTACCTCAGACAGGGAATCATGAAAAACTGTTTTTT	CASSLPQTGNHEKLFF
TRBV6-6	NA	TRBJ2-7	15	NA	TGTGCCAGCAGTTACTCGCACGGGAATACCATATCCCAGTACTTC	CASSYSHGNTISQYF
TRBV29-1	NA	TRBJ1-2	13	NA	TGCAGCGTTGAAGAAACCGCCGCTTATGGCTACACCTTC	CSVEETAAYGYTF
TRBV4-2	NA	TRBJ2-1	13	TRBD1	TGTGCCAGCAGCCTACTACAGGGGGATGAGCAGTTCTTC	CASSLLQGDEQFF